This record concerns one T cell receptor beta chain sequence. The sample originates from a study of technical replicates of blood from several donors. Generated by immunoSEQ multiplex PCR, the TCRdb table keeps only in-frame clones and is missing some. The table records 15,000 to 20,000 clones, around 86% of them present only once. The sample comprised PBMCs. The TCR was taken from a human donor in good health.

CDR3 region: CASGLVLRTSGGPPAKNIQYF. The CDR3 DNA reads as TGTGCTAGTGGTTTGGTACTGAGGACTAGCGGGGGTCCTCCAGCCAAAAACATTCAGTACTTC. The chain recombines TRBV12-5 with TRBJ2-4, with 13 nucleotides matching TRBD2. V lost 0 bases to trimming and J lost 0 bases; unmatched junction nucleotides: 11. The V gene's germline CDR1 is LGHNT and CDR2 FRNRAP. The CDR3 is made up of 21 amino acids.